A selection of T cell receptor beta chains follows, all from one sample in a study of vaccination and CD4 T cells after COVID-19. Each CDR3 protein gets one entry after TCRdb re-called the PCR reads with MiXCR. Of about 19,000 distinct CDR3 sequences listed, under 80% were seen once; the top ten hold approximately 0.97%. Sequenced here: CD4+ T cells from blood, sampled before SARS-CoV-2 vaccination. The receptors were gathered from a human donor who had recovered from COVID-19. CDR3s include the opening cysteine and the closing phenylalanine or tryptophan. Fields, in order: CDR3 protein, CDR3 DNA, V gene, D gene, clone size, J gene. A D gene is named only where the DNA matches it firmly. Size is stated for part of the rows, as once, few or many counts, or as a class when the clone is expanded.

CASSTGLAGRDTQYF	TGTGCCAGCAGCACTGGACTAGCGGGAAGAGATACGCAGTATTTT	TRBV7-8	TRBD2	-	TRBJ2-3
CASAPTGYTDTQYF	TGTGCCAGCGCCCCGACGGGGTACACAGATACGCAGTATTTT	TRBV6-1	-	-	TRBJ2-3
CASSSNRFSAYEQYF	TGTGCCAGCAGCTCAAACCGTTTTTCGGCCTACGAGCAGTACTTC	TRBV7-8	-	-	TRBJ2-7
CSARASGRISYEQYF	TGCAGTGCTAGAGCGTCAGGGCGAATCTCCTACGAGCAGTACTTC	TRBV20-1	-	-	TRBJ2-7
CSAANSGSADTQYF	TGCAGTGCCGCTAACAGCGGGAGTGCGGATACGCAGTATTTT	TRBV20-1	TRBD2	-	TRBJ2-3
CAWSVIRRLNTEAFF	TGTGCCTGGAGTGTTATCAGGAGATTGAACACTGAAGCTTTCTTT	TRBV30	-	-	TRBJ1-1
CASSLIPGQSNYGYTF	TGTGCCAGCAGTTTAATCCCGGGACAGAGTAACTATGGCTACACCTTC	TRBV27	TRBD1	-	TRBJ1-2
CSARWTSGQETQYF	TGCAGTGCTAGGTGGACTAGCGGGCAAGAGACCCAGTACTTC	TRBV20-1	TRBD2	few	TRBJ2-5
CSAKAYTGELFF	TGCAGTGCTAAGGCCTACACCGGGGAGCTGTTTTTT	TRBV20-1	-	once	TRBJ2-2
CASSDGRESDTQYF	TGTGCCAGCAGTGACGGTCGGGAGTCAGATACGCAGTATTTT	TRBV6-4	-	-	TRBJ2-3
CASSLFDRVEGTQYF	TGTGCCAGCAGCTTATTTGACAGGGTGGAAGGGACCCAGTACTTC	TRBV7-7	TRBD1	-	TRBJ2-5
CASVSPGGPSGELFF	TGTGCCAGCGTTTCACCGGGAGGGCCATCCGGGGAGCTGTTTTTT	TRBV6-1	TRBD2	few	TRBJ2-2
CASSLATGGYNEQFF	TGCGCCAGCAGCTTGGCGACAGGGGGATACAATGAGCAGTTCTTC	TRBV5-1	TRBD1	once	TRBJ2-1
CASGQLDNSPLHF	TGTGCCAGCGGACAGCTCGATAATTCACCCCTCCACTTT	TRBV28	-	few	TRBJ1-6
CASSLRQGALHF	TGTGCCAGCAGTTTGCGACAGGGGGCCCTCCACTTT	TRBV6-5	TRBD1	-	TRBJ1-6
CASSFPDPSWVDTQYF	TGTGCCAGCAGTTTTCCCGACCCGTCTTGGGTGGATACGCAGTATTTT	TRBV28	-	once	TRBJ2-3
CASTGLDYGYTF	TGTGCCAGCACAGGCCTCGACTATGGCTACACCTTC	TRBV12-3/TRBV12-4	-	-	TRBJ1-2
CASSYQAGNTIYF	TGTGCCAGCAGTTACCAGGCTGGAAACACCATATATTTT	TRBV27	-	-	TRBJ1-3
CASSPRGGNEQFF	TGTGCCAGCTCCCCGAGAGGGGGGAATGAGCAGTTCTTC	TRBV18	-	-	TRBJ2-1
CSARVPGREWLETQYF	TGCAGTGCTAGAGTGCCCGGGCGGGAGTGGTTGGAGACCCAGTACTTC	TRBV20-1	TRBD2	-	TRBJ2-5
CASSFSQNQPQHF	TGTGCCAGCAGTTTTTCCCAAAATCAGCCCCAGCATTTT	TRBV6-5	-	few	TRBJ1-5
CSIRTVSTGELFF	TGCAGCATCCGGACGGTGAGCACCGGGGAGCTGTTTTTT	TRBV29-1	-	-	TRBJ2-2
CASSSPDKTQYF	TGTGCTAGCAGCTCCCCAGACAAGACCCAGTACTTC	TRBV7-7	-	few	TRBJ2-5
CATSDFPAGGFTDTQYF	TGTGCCACCAGTGATTTCCCAGCGGGAGGCTTCACAGATACGCAGTATTTT	TRBV24-1	TRBD2	few	TRBJ2-3
CASSLNRDSPLHF	TGTGCCAGCAGTTTAAATCGGGATTCACCCCTCCACTTT	TRBV27	-	-	TRBJ1-6
CASRPAGGSYEQYF	TGTGCCAGCAGGCCAGCGGGAGGCTCCTACGAGCAGTACTTC	TRBV7-3	TRBD2	-	TRBJ2-7
CATSRDRAREDPHNTDTQYF	TGTGCCACCAGCAGAGATCGAGCGCGGGAGGACCCACACAACACAGATACGCAGTATTTT	TRBV15	TRBD2	-	TRBJ2-3
CASSYSPGLAGGSETQYF	TGTGCCAGCAGTTACTCCCCGGGACTAGCGGGAGGTTCAGAGACCCAGTACTTC	TRBV6-5	TRBD2	-	TRBJ2-5
CASSIPGGEAQYF	TGTGCCAGTAGTATTCCCGGCGGGGAGGCCCAGTACTTC	TRBV19	-	once	TRBJ2-5
CASSPGSDTQYF	TGTGCCAGCAGCCCGGGGTCAGATACGCAGTATTTT	TRBV5-4	-	-	TRBJ2-3
CASSRPSSSGRGYNEQFF	TGTGCCAGCAGCCGACCGAGTTCGAGCGGGAGAGGTTACAATGAGCAGTTCTTC	TRBV5-4	TRBD2	-	TRBJ2-1
CASSPDNEQFF	TGTGCCAGCAGCCCAGACAATGAGCAGTTCTTC	TRBV7-8	-	-	TRBJ2-1
CASSSSHVGGGSYEQYF	TGTGCCAGCAGTTCGTCCCACGTCGGCGGGGGATCCTACGAGCAGTACTTC	TRBV27	TRBD2	-	TRBJ2-7
CSARVSGNTQYF	TGCAGTGCTAGAGTCTCGGGAAATACGCAGTATTTT	TRBV20-1	-	few	TRBJ2-3
CASSRDQTGGKQPQHF	TGTGCCAGCAGCCGGGACCAGACAGGGGGCAAACAGCCCCAGCATTTT	TRBV6-1	TRBD1	-	TRBJ1-5
CACHRGLAGGEQFF	TGTGCCTGCCACCGGGGGCTAGCGGGAGGTGAGCAGTTCTTC	TRBV30	TRBD2	-	TRBJ2-1
CATQDLTETNTGELFF	TGTGCCACACAGGACTTGACAGAAACGAACACCGGGGAGCTGTTTTTT	TRBV15	-	-	TRBJ2-2
CASSYSRGDRGIGSGYTF	TGTGCCAGCAGTTACTCCAGGGGGGACAGAGGGATAGGCTCGGGCTACACCTTC	TRBV6-5	TRBD1	-	TRBJ1-2
CSAPSGFVSYGYTF	TGCAGTGCCCCATCCGGGTTCGTTAGCTATGGCTACACCTTC	TRBV20-1	-	-	TRBJ1-2
CASSEAKTTGRGVVETQYF	TGTGCCAGCAGTGAGGCCAAAACGACAGGCCGAGGGGTTGTGGAGACCCAGTACTTC	TRBV6-1	-	-	TRBJ2-5
CASRPASYGYTF	TGTGCCAGCAGGCCCGCCAGCTATGGCTACACCTTC	TRBV28	-	-	TRBJ1-2
CASSSSSGRTSNTGELFF	TGTGCCAGCAGCAGTTCTAGCGGAAGGACCTCTAACACCGGGGAGCTGTTTTTT	TRBV4-2	TRBD2	-	TRBJ2-2
CASRNTGPPYEQYF	TGTGCCAGCAGGAACACCGGACCCCCCTACGAGCAGTACTTC	TRBV27	-	-	TRBJ2-7
CSASVGERAEAFF	TGCAGTGCTAGCGTGGGGGAACGGGCTGAAGCTTTCTTT	TRBV20-1	-	-	TRBJ1-1
CSARDQEIATGELFF	TGCAGTGCTAGAGATCAGGAAATAGCCACCGGGGAGCTGTTTTTT	TRBV20-1	-	-	TRBJ2-2
CASSSRLAENTDTQYF	TGTGCCAGCAGTTCCCGACTAGCGGAAAACACAGATACGCAGTATTTT	TRBV28	TRBD2	-	TRBJ2-3
CASSFSVTPSTDTQYF	TGTGCCAGCAGCTTTAGCGTGACGCCTAGCACAGATACGCAGTATTTT	TRBV7-8	-	-	TRBJ2-3
CASSDSSVRVPQHF	TGCGCCAGCAGCGACAGCTCAGTGCGCGTGCCCCAGCATTTT	TRBV4-1	-	few	TRBJ1-5
CATSRGGREGTYEQYF	TGTGCCACCAGCAGAGGCGGGCGGGAGGGGACCTACGAGCAGTACTTC	TRBV15	TRBD2	few	TRBJ2-7
CASSQDNIQPQHF	TGTGCCAGCAGCCAGGACAATATCCAGCCCCAGCATTTT	TRBV5-4	-	-	TRBJ1-5
CATRGREDSSYEQYF	TGTGCCACCAGGGGGAGGGAGGATTCCTCCTACGAGCAGTACTTC	TRBV21-1	-	-	TRBJ2-7
CASSLANSGKSYNEQFF	TGTGCCAGCAGTTTAGCCAATAGCGGGAAGAGTTACAATGAGCAGTTCTTC	TRBV12-3/TRBV12-4	TRBD2	-	TRBJ2-1
CSVAKDSFYEQYF	TGCAGCGTTGCTAAGGACAGCTTCTACGAGCAGTACTTC	TRBV29-1	-	once	TRBJ2-7
CASSLVQKYSYEQYF	TGTGCCAGCAGCTTAGTCCAGAAGTATTCGTACGAGCAGTACTTC	TRBV7-9	-	-	TRBJ2-7